The 25 T cell receptor beta chains listed next were all sequenced from one sample in a study of blood T cell repertoires in COVID-19. Method: immunoSEQ multiplex PCR; TCRdb's copy keeps in-frame clones and lacks some. Of tens of thousands of clones in the sample, approximately 89% were seen once. The sequenced material came from peripheral blood. The source is an older man with active or convalescent COVID-19.

The rearrangement joins TRBV16 to TRBJ1-5, with D possibly matching TRBD1 (6 bases). This CDR3 has 14 amino acids. Deletions cut 2 bases from V and 3 bases from J, with 8 bases between. Germline values: CDR1 KGHSY, CDR2 FQNENV. Written as DNA, the CDR3 is TGTGCCAGCAGCCAACCAGGGGACAATCAGCCCCAGCATTTT. Translation: CASSQPGDNQPQHF.

J is TRBJ1-2 and V is TRBV25-1, with D uncertain. Germline-derived CDR1 and CDR2 are MGHDK and SYGVNS. Trimming removed 1 base from V and 4 bases from J, with 10 bases in between. The CDR3 has 14 residues. The chain's CDR3 is CASSEWAGSYGYTF. In DNA, the CDR3 is TGTGCCAGCAGTGAATGGGCAGGCTCCTATGGCTACACCTTC.

This clone was observed a few times. The V call is TRBV19, the J call TRBJ1-2; no reliable D call. CDR1 is LNHDA and CDR2 is SQIVND in the germline V gene (reference sequence). V was pared by 5 bases and J by 0 bases, with 10 bases between. The CDR3 loop spans 14 amino acids. The CDR3 DNA reads TGTGCCAGTAGTCTTGAGGCGACTAACTATGGCTACACCTTC. Translating it yields CASSLEATNYGYTF.

The chain links TRBV6-2 or TRBV6-3 to TRBJ1-1, with D uncertain. This CDR3 has 17 amino acids. The germline V gene has CDR1 MNHEY and CDR2 SVGEGT. Trimming cost V 2 bases and J 0 bases, with 16 bases left between them. CDR3 loop: CASSYTRGSTVNTEAFF. CDR3 bases: TGTGCCAGCAGTTACACCCGAGGGAGTACAGTGAACACTGAAGCTTTCTTT.

The V gene is TRBV19, the J gene TRBJ1-2, with 10 bases lining up with TRBD1. Germline V CDR1 and CDR2: LNHDA, SQIVND (reference sequence). CDR3 length: 15 amino acids. V lost 3 bases, J lost 5 bases, and 6 bases stayed unmatched. In DNA, the CDR3 is TGTGCCAGTAGTATCTTCGGACAGGGGGTATATGGCTACACCTTC. It specifies CASSIFGQGVYGYTF.

The chain carries TRBV25-1 and TRBJ2-1; possibly TRBD1 for D (5 bases). Germline lookup yields CDR1 MGHDK and CDR2 SYGVNS. V was trimmed by 0 bases and J by 0 bases, leaving 12 bases between them. This CDR3 contains 17 residues. In DNA, the CDR3 is TGTGCCAGCAGTGAATATACAGGTCTGAGCTCCTACAATGAGCAGTTCTTC. Amino acids: CASSEYTGLSSYNEQFF.

This sequence joins TRBV2 and TRBJ2-3, with D perhaps TRBD2 (5 bases). The CDR3 is 14 residues long. The V gene's germline CDR1 is SNHLY and CDR2 FYNNEI. Deletions cut 8 bases from V and 2 bases from J, with 14 bases between. In nucleotides, the CDR3 is TGTGCCAGCGGCCTCGAGGGAATCACAGATACGCAGTATTTT. It translates to CASGLEGITDTQYF.

This clone was found a few times. The chain carries TRBV19 and TRBJ2-1, with D possibly matching TRBD2 (7 bases). CDR1 is LNHDA and CDR2 is SQIVND in the germline V gene (reference sequence). The CDR3 spans 16 residues. Between the trimmed V and J ends, which lost 5 bases and 3 bases, there was a span of 17 bases. CDR3 protein: CASSRKGGGFYNEQFF. CDR3 coding DNA: TGTGCCAGTAGTCGAAAAGGGGGGGGTTTCTACAATGAGCAGTTCTTC.

The chain recombines TRBV20-1 with TRBJ1-4; D is unclear. Trimming took off 3 bases at V and 7 bases at J, with 15 bases between the two ends. The CDR3 runs to 14 residues. Germline V gene data show CDR1 as DFQATT and CDR2 as SNEGSKA (reference sequence). Written as DNA, the CDR3 is TGCAGTGCTAGTTTCCCACGGGGATCTGAAAAACTGTTTTTT. It translates to CSASFPRGSEKLFF.

V is TRBV6-5 and J is TRBJ1-3; D is unclear. The V end lost 8 bases, the J end lost 0 bases, and 8 bases lay between the germline ends. CDR3 length: 13 amino acids. Germline V gene sequence: CDR1 MNHEY, CDR2 SVGAGI. The CDR3 DNA is TGTGCCAGCGGCGGAACCTCTGGAAACACCATATATTTT. It codes for CASGGTSGNTIYF.

The rearrangement uses TRBV7-2 and TRBJ1-1; D perhaps matches TRBD1 (5 bases). The CDR3 runs to 13 residues. Looked up from germline, CDR1 is SGHTA and CDR2 is FQGNSA. V lost 2 bases, J lost 11 bases, and 15 bases lay in between. The CDR3 DNA reads as TGTGCCAGCAGCTTAAGCGGGGGATGGTTCGCTTTCTTT. The encoded protein is CASSLSGGWFAFF.

This clone was seen once. V gene TRBV4-3 combines with J gene TRBJ1-1, with a weak D call TRBD1 (5 bases). Trimming cost V 0 bases and J 5 bases, with 16 bases left between them. Germline CDR1 LGHNA, CDR2 YSLEER. CDR3 size: 16 residues. In nucleotides, the CDR3 is TGCGCCAGCAGCCAAGATGAGGAGGCAGGGAGGACTGAAGCTTTCTTT. Its protein product is CASSQDEEAGRTEAFF.

This clone came up a few times. The rearrangement uses TRBV24-1 and TRBJ1-6; 7 bases agree with TRBD1. This CDR3 has 15 amino acids. CDR1 is KGHDR and CDR2 is SFDVKD in the germline V gene. The ends lost 3 bases at V and 10 bases at J; junction bases unmatched: 8. The DNA for the CDR3 is TGTGCCACCAGTGATCCCAGGGGGACTGGATCACCCCTCCACTTT. Translated: CATSDPRGTGSPLHF.

This chain joins TRBV7-3 and TRBJ2-2; D ambiguous. Germline assignment: CDR1 SGHTA and CDR2 FQGTGA. V lost 4 bases to trimming and J lost 4 bases, with 16 bases between them. The CDR3 is 16 residues long. The CDR3 nucleotides read TGTGCCAGCAGCTCTCAGAACCCCCCTTTCACCGGGGAGCTGTTTTTT. This encodes CASSSQNPPFTGELFF. The variable domain in full, with the rest retrieved from reference TRBV7-3 and TRBJ2-2, is GAGVSQTPSNKVTEKGKYVELRCDPISGHTALYWYRQSLGQGPEFLIYFQGTGAADDSGLPNDRFFAVRPEGSVSTLKIQRTERGDSAVYLCASSSQNPPFTGELFFGEGSRLTVL.

The sample holds a few counts of this clone. The chain is built from TRBV30 and TRBJ1-1, with 8 bases matching TRBD1. The CDR3 is 14 residues long. CDR1 is GTSNPN and CDR2 is SVGIG in the germline V gene (reference sequence). The V gene end was trimmed by 3 bases and the J gene end by 4 bases; junction bases not matched to a gene: 7. The CDR3 spells CAWSQGAFSTEAFF. The CDR3 DNA follows: TGTGCCTGGAGCCAGGGGGCGTTCTCCACTGAAGCTTTCTTT.

The chain joins TRBV19 to TRBJ2-7, with 9 nucleotides matching TRBD1. This CDR3 has 17 amino acids. V shed 3 bases, J shed 3 bases, and the junction held 12 bases outside the gene matches. Germline V gene data show CDR1 as LNHDA and CDR2 as SQIVND (reference sequence). The DNA for the CDR3 is TGTGCCAGTAGTATTCTTCGGGCGGAGACAGGGGGCTACGAGCAGTACTTC. Translation: CASSILRAETGGYEQYF.

This chain links TRBV19 with TRBJ1-6; tentatively, D is TRBD1 (6 bases). The germline V gene encodes CDR1 LNHDA and CDR2 SQIVND (reference sequence). The CDR3 is made up of 15 amino acids. Trimming left V 5 bases short and J 9 bases short, with 17 bases between. The CDR3: CASSPRFGGASPLHF. The CDR3 coding sequence is TGTGCCAGTAGTCCTCGTTTCGGGGGGGCTTCACCCCTCCACTTT.

The chain recombines TRBV5-4 with TRBJ2-7, with D uncertain. Germline V CDR1 and CDR2: SGHNT, YYREEE (reference sequence). This CDR3 has 16 residues. Trimming cost V 0 bases and J 2 bases, with 15 bases left between them. The CDR3 sequence: CASSLGGLTEPYEQYF. The CDR3, as DNA: TGTGCCAGCAGCTTGGGTGGTCTCACCGAGCCCTACGAGCAGTACTTC.

The CDR3 nucleotides are TGCGCCAGCAGCTTGTCTTTTACCTACAATGAGCAGTTCTTC. This sequence encodes CASSLSFTYNEQFF. V gene TRBV5-1 combines with J gene TRBJ2-1; unclear D gene. The V gene's germline CDR1 is SGHRS and CDR2 YFSETQ. CDR3 size: 14 residues. V dropped 1 base and J dropped 2 bases, with 7 bases sitting between them. Based on the CDR3 plus reference TRBV5-1 and TRBJ2-1, the full variable domain is KAGVTQTPRYLIKTRGQQVTLSCSPISGHRSVSWYQQTPGQGLQFLFEYFSETQRNKGNFPGRFSGRQFSNSRSEMNVSTLELGDSALYLCASSLSFTYNEQFFGPGTRLTVL.

The chain combines TRBV5-1 with TRBJ1-3, with D perhaps TRBD1 (6 bases). CDR1 SGHRS and CDR2 YFSETQ come from the germline V gene. The ends were cut back, 4 bases at V and 0 bases at J, with 14 bases in the middle. This CDR3 spans 16 amino acids. The CDR3 sequence is CASSPQGLNSGNTIYF. CDR3 nucleotides: TGCGCCAGCAGCCCACAGGGCCTTAACTCTGGAAACACCATATATTTT.

The chain joins TRBV7-8 to TRBJ2-1; 8 bases are a match to TRBD2. Trimming took 1 base from V and 7 from J; bases not matched to a gene: 9. Germline lookup yields CDR1 SGHVS and CDR2 FQNEAQ. There are 16 residues in the CDR3. As DNA, the CDR3 is TGTGCCAGCAGCTTAGTTCCCGGGGGGGCCGGAAATGAGCAGTTCTTC. Its translation: CASSLVPGGAGNEQFF.

The gene calls are TRBV4-2 and TRBJ2-6, with a weak D call TRBD2 (6 bases). This CDR3 has 16 residues. Germline values: CDR1 LGHNA, CDR2 YNFKEQ. V lost 0 bases, J lost 4 bases, and 10 bases lay in between. CDR3 sequence reads: CASSQDGRTGANVLTF. Written as DNA, the CDR3 is TGTGCCAGCAGCCAAGATGGGAGGACCGGGGCCAACGTCCTGACTTTC.

The chain uses TRBV27 and TRBJ2-5; D is perhaps TRBD2 (5 bases). The V end was cut by 6 bases, the J end by 1 base, with 15 bases between. This CDR3 comprises 15 residues. CDR1 and CDR2 (germline): MNHEY, SMNVEV (reference sequence). The CDR3 DNA follows: TGTGCCAGCAGCGAGACGGGAAACTCCCAAGAGACCCAGTACTTC. This codes for CASSETGNSQETQYF.

This chain joins TRBV12-5 and TRBJ2-5; maybe TRBD2 (5 bases). The V gene lost 3 bases and the J gene lost 4 bases, with 9 bases spanning the gap. CDR1 and CDR2 from the germline V gene are LGHNT and FRNRAP. This CDR3 contains 13 residues. The DNA of the CDR3 is TGTGCTAGTGGTTTTGGGCTAGCAGAGACCCAGTACTTC. It translates to CASGFGLAETQYF. The variable domain in full, completed from reference TRBV12-5 and TRBJ2-5, reads DARVTQTPRHKVTEMGQEVTMRCQPILGHNTVFWYRQTMMQGLELLAYFRNRAPLDDSGMPKDRFSAEMPDATLATLKIQPSEPRDSAVYFCASGFGLAETQYFGPGTRLLVL.

This clone was seen just once. This CDR3 reads CASSPTRTRYSNQPQHF. The CDR3 DNA is TGTGCCAGCAGTCCCACCCGGACAAGATATAGCAATCAGCCCCAGCATTTT. The V and J genes are TRBV6-6 and TRBJ1-5; TRBD1 is a possible D gene (5 bases). The germline CDR1 and CDR2 sequences are MNHNY and SVGAGI (reference sequence). The length of the CDR3 is 17 residues. Trimming stripped 5 bases from V and 0 bases from J, with 17 bases between.